This TCR beta chain is from a study of T cells in Graves' hyperthyroidism and ophthalmopathy. Researchers amplified the TCR beta CDR3 regions from RNA transcripts. Initially, a first-round RT-PCR of the TCR CDR3 employed the HTBI primer set. TCRdb used MiXCR to reprocess the multiplex PCR reads, holding one entry per CDR3 protein. The table lists about 590,000 distinct CDR3 sequences, 15% to 18% of them singletons, with roughly 6.6% in the top ten. V trimming: 6 bases; J trimming: 6 bases; junction bases outside the gene matches: 8. The CDR3 sequence is 14 residues long. Broader study findings: In blood, most of the thyroid clonotypes expanded above 0.001 were also present.

At least ten counts were recorded for this clonotype. Antigen specificity is unknown. The chain recombines TRBV12-3 or TRBV12-4 with TRBJ1-2; 9 nucleotides match TRBD1. This TCR derives from a woman aged 30 to 39 with Graves' hyperthyroidism. Sample: blood. CDR3 protein: CASRLTGGYDGYTF. CDR3 nucleotide sequence: TGTGCCAGCAGACTAACAGGGGGCTATGATGGCTACACCTTC.